A single sample gave rise to the 24 T cell receptor beta chains below, sequenced in a study of blood T cell repertoires in COVID-19. TCRdb's copy holds only in-frame clones and misses some; the assay was immunoSEQ multiplex PCR. The data show 150,000 or so clones, over 75% seen once. Source material: peripheral blood. These receptors were taken from a man aged 55 to 70 with active or convalescent COVID-19.

As DNA, the CDR3 is TGTGCCAGCTCACCTCGACGGGAAGACAATGAGCAGTTCTTC. It specifies CASSPRREDNEQFF. J is TRBJ2-1 and V is TRBV18; possible D gene TRBD2, 5 bases. This CDR3 is 14 amino acids long. Germline V gene data show CDR1 as KGHSH and CDR2 as LQKENI. Trimming stripped 3 bases from V and 5 bases from J, with 11 bases between.

V and J are TRBV5-1 and TRBJ2-5; D might be TRBD1 (6 bases). The CDR3 is 15 residues long. CDR1 is SGHRS, CDR2 YFSETQ, per germline. V was clipped by 4 bases and J by 5 bases, with 18 bases between them. The CDR3 coding sequence is TGCGCCAGCAGCCCGAGGCCAGGGGAGTCGGAGACCCAGTACTTC. Protein: CASSPRPGESETQYF.

The chain employs TRBV27 and TRBJ2-7; TRBD2 agrees at 13 bases. Germline V gives CDR1 MNHEY, CDR2 SMNVEV (reference sequence). Losses at the gene ends were 3 bases for V and 4 bases for J; bases not matched to a gene: 6. The CDR3 runs 16 residues. Written as DNA, the CDR3 is TGTGCCAGCAGTTTCGGGACTAGCGGGACGAAGTACGAGCAGTACTTC. It translates to CASSFGTSGTKYEQYF.

The chain has TRBV9 and TRBJ2-3, with 9 bases lining up with TRBD2. The CDR3 is 18 residues long. Germline V gives CDR1 SGDLS, CDR2 YYNGEE. J was trimmed by 6 bases and V by 0 bases; bases with no gene match: 14. The CDR3 sequence: CASSVDTVVAGAVDTQYF. For the CDR3, the DNA is TGTGCCAGCAGCGTAGACACTGTGGTAGCGGGAGCGGTGGATACGCAGTATTTT.

This clone has only one observation. This chain joins TRBV5-4 and TRBJ1-1; maybe TRBD1 (6 bases). In germline, CDR1 is SGHNT, CDR2 YYREEE (reference sequence). This CDR3 contains 15 residues. Between the trimmed V and J ends, which lost 4 bases and 5 bases, there was a span of 18 bases. The CDR3 sequence is CASSRLTGEGTEAFF. CDR3 nucleotides: TGTGCCAGCAGCCGGTTGACAGGAGAGGGGACTGAAGCTTTCTTT. The full variable domain, its missing parts supplied by reference TRBV5-4 and TRBJ1-1, is ETGVTQSPTHLIKTRGQQVTLRCSSQSGHNTVSWYQQALGQGPQFIFQYYREEENGRGNFPPRFSGLQFPNYSSELNVNALELDDSALYLCASSRLTGEGTEAFFGQGTRLTVV.

The gene calls are TRBV5-4 and TRBJ1-3; 7 bases agree with TRBD1. Germline V CDR1 and CDR2: SGHNT, YYREEE (reference sequence). V was pared by 3 bases and J by 3 bases, with 3 bases of the junction left unmatched. CDR3 length: 14 amino acids. DNA of the CDR3: TGTGCCAGCAGCTCTACAGGGGATGGAAACACCATATATTTT. It codes for CASSSTGDGNTIYF.

The chain recombines TRBV24-1 with TRBJ2-1, with TRBD2 matching 9 bases. This CDR3 is built from 16 residues. After removal of 3 bases from V and 5 bases from J, the junction contained 7 bases not matched to a gene. Germline-derived CDR1 and CDR2 are KGHDR and SFDVKD. The CDR3 DNA is TGTGCCACCAGTGATGCCAATAGCGGGAGACACAATGAGCAGTTCTTC. This encodes CATSDANSGRHNEQFF.

The chain is built from TRBV20-1 and TRBJ2-7; 7 bases fit TRBD2. Per germline, CDR1 DFQATT and CDR2 SNEGSKA (reference sequence). CDR3 size: 11 residues. V was pared by 6 bases and J by 5 bases, with 4 bases of the junction left unmatched. CDR3 loop: CSASGTNEQYF. The CDR3 coding sequence is TGCAGTGCCAGCGGGACCAACGAGCAGTACTTC.

Written as DNA, the CDR3 is TGTGCCAGCAGTGAATGGTGGAACAGGGGTTATGCTGGCTACACCTTC. Its translation is CASSEWWNRGYAGYTF. This chain uses TRBV6-1 with TRBJ1-2, with 7 bases matching TRBD1. The CDR3 contains 16 residues. V lost 2 bases, J lost 7 bases, and 13 bases stayed unmatched. CDR1 is MNHNS and CDR2 is SASEGT in the germline V gene.

This chain's CDR3 is CASSGEGAMFNEKLFF. CDR3 coding DNA: TGTGCCAGCAGTGGAGAGGGGGCCATGTTTAATGAAAAACTGTTTTTT. The chain has TRBV25-1 and TRBJ1-4; 7 bases agree with TRBD1. V dropped 4 bases and J dropped 4; count of bases not matched to a gene: 9. The CDR3 spans 16 residues. CDR1 is MGHDK and CDR2 is SYGVNS in the germline V gene.

The chain carries TRBV7-2 and TRBJ1-2; TRBD1 aligns across 9 bases. V gave up 9 bases and J gave up 2 bases; unmatched junction bases: 7. CDR1 is SGHTA and CDR2 is FQGNSA in the germline V gene. This CDR3 region has 14 residues. As DNA, the CDR3 is TGTGCCAGGAGGCAGGGACAGGGCAACTATGGCTACACCTTC. Its protein is CARRQGQGNYGYTF.

J is TRBJ1-5 and V is TRBV19; 10 bases align to TRBD1. CDR1 is LNHDA, CDR2 SQIVND, per germline (reference sequence). The CDR3 is 16 amino acids. V was pared by 5 bases and J by 5 bases, with 9 bases of the junction left unmatched. CDR3 coding DNA: TGTGCCAGTAGTCAAAGGACAGGGGGGACCCATCAGCCCCAGCATTTT. Translation: CASSQRTGGTHQPQHF.

The chain employs TRBV23-1 and TRBJ2-5; 9 bases map to TRBD1. TRBV23-1 is known as an ORF, though its function is uncertain. This CDR3 is built from 14 residues. J gave up 3 bases and V 4 bases, and 3 bases lay outside the gene matches. The chain's CDR3 is CASSPGTGKETQYF. In DNA form, the CDR3 reads TGCGCCAGCAGTCCCGGGACAGGGAAAGAGACCCAGTACTTC.

This rearrangement joins TRBV19 to TRBJ2-4; D is ambiguous. With 5 bases removed from V and 0 bases from J, the gap between germline ends came to 17 bases. Looked up from germline, CDR1 is LNHDA and CDR2 is SQIVND (reference sequence). This CDR3 is 17 amino acids long. CDR3 loop: CASSHSIPALAKNIQYF. The CDR3 nucleotides read TGTGCCAGTAGTCACAGTATCCCTGCCTTAGCCAAAAACATTCAGTACTTC.

The chain combines TRBV5-1 with TRBJ2-3; D uncertain. The CDR3 sequence is 13 residues long. V was clipped by 4 bases and J by 4 bases, with 10 bases between them. Germline loops: CDR1 SGHRS, CDR2 YFSETQ. The CDR3 DNA reads TGCGCCAGCAGCGTCGCGGCGGCAGATACGCAGTATTTT. This sequence encodes CASSVAAADTQYF.

This chain uses TRBV10-3 with TRBJ1-4, with D uncertain. In germline, CDR1 is ENHRY, CDR2 SYGVKD. The CDR3 contains 14 residues. Trimming stripped 3 bases from V and 7 bases from J, with 12 bases between. The CDR3 DNA reads TGTGCCATCAGTGAACGAGGGAAGGGTGAAAAACTGTTTTTT. It specifies CAISERGKGEKLFF.

This clone was seen a few times. CDR3 amino acids: CASSQSRGSTEAFF. The DNA for the CDR3 is TGTGCCAGCAGCCAATCCAGGGGGAGCACTGAAGCTTTCTTT. This chain uses TRBV16 with TRBJ1-1, with 7 bases identical to TRBD1. The CDR3 consists of 14 residues. Germline assignment: CDR1 KGHSY and CDR2 FQNENV. The J segment lost 4 bases and the V segment lost 0 bases, leaving 2 bases of the junction unmatched.

This chain uses TRBV5-1 with TRBJ1-2, with D perhaps TRBD1 (5 bases). The CDR3 runs to 16 residues. V was clipped by 0 bases and J by 1 base, with 13 bases between them. Germline CDR1 SGHRS, CDR2 YFSETQ. CDR3 coding DNA: TGCGCCAGCAGCTTGGGACAGCAAATCAGTAACTATGGCTACACCTTC. This sequence encodes CASSLGQQISNYGYTF.

V gene TRBV28 combines with J gene TRBJ2-1; 9 bases line up with TRBD1. From germline, CDR1 is MDHEN and CDR2 SYDVKM. V lost 4 bases, J lost 7 bases, and 5 bases stayed unmatched. CDR3 length: 14 residues. The CDR3 coding sequence is TGTGCCAGCAGTTACGGGGGACAGGGTAATGAGCAGTTCTTC. This encodes CASSYGGQGNEQFF. Combining the CDR3 with reference TRBV28 and TRBJ2-1 gives the whole variable domain DVKVTQSSRYLVKRTGEKVFLECVQDMDHENMFWYRQDPGLGLRLIYFSYDVKMKEKGDIPEGYSVSREKKERFSLILESASTNQTSMYLCASSYGGQGNEQFFGPGTRLTVL.

CDR3 coding DNA: TGCGCCAGCAGCTTGGGCGGGGGTCGGGCTGAGCAGTTCTTC. As protein: CASSLGGGRAEQFF. The chain links TRBV5-1 to TRBJ2-1, with TRBD2 identical over 7 bases. Germline loops: CDR1 SGHRS, CDR2 YFSETQ. CDR3 length: 14 amino acids. V shed 0 bases and J 9 bases; nucleotides not matched to a gene: 6.

V is TRBV5-1 and J is TRBJ1-5; TRBD1 agrees at 10 bases. This CDR3 is built from 16 residues. CDR1 is SGHRS and CDR2 is YFSETQ in the germline V gene. Germline trimming cut 4 bases from V and 3 bases from J; bases unmatched to any gene: 7. DNA for the CDR3: TGCGCCAGCAGCCCCGGGACAGGGGTTAACAATCAGCCCCAGCATTTT. Its translation is CASSPGTGVNNQPQHF.

This clone was picked up a small number of times. This chain joins TRBV10-3 and TRBJ2-1; 10 bases are shared with TRBD2. V shed 0 bases, J shed 5 bases, and the junction held 7 bases outside the gene matches. This CDR3 has 17 amino acids. The germline CDR1 and CDR2 sequences are ENHRY and SYGVKD. CDR3 in amino acids: CAISESSSGSLDNEQFF. The CDR3 DNA reads TGTGCCATCAGTGAGTCCTCTAGCGGGAGCCTTGACAATGAGCAGTTCTTC.

CDR3 coding DNA: TGTGCCAGCAGTGATGGACAGGGGGATTTAGGCTACACCTTC. This codes for CASSDGQGDLGYTF. The chain is built from TRBV2 and TRBJ1-2; 10 bases agree with TRBD1. V dropped 3 bases and J dropped 8; count of bases not matched to a gene: 6. Germline loops: CDR1 SNHLY, CDR2 FYNNEI. The CDR3 covers 14 residues.

The CDR3 reads CASSEGGVSQPYEQYF. The CDR3 coding sequence is TGTGCCAGCAGCGAGGGGGGGGTCTCACAACCCTACGAGCAGTACTTC. J is TRBJ2-7 and V is TRBV7-9; TRBD2 might be the D (7 bases). The CDR3 loop spans 16 amino acids. Trimming shortened V by 5 bases and J by 2 bases, and 19 bases separated the two germline ends. Per germline, CDR1 SEHNR and CDR2 FQNEAQ (reference sequence).